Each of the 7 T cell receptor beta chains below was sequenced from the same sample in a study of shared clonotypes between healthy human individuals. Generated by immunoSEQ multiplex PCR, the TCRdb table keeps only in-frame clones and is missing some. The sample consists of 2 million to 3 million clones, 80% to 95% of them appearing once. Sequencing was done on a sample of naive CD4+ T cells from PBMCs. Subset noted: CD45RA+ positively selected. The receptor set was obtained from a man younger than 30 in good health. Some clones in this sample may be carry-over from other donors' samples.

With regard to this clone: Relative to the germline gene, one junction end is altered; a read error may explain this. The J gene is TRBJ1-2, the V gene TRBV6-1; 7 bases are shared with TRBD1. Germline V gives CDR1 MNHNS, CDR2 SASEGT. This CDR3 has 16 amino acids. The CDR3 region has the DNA TGTGCCAGCAGGGAAGCTTCACAGGGGTTTAGCTATGGCTACACCTTC. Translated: CASREASQGFSYGYTF.

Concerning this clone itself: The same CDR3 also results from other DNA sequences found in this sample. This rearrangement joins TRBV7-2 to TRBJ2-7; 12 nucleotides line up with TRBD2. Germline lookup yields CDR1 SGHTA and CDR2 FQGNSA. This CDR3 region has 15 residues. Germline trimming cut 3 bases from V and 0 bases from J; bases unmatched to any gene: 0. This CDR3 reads CASSLGLAGSYEQYF. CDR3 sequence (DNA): TGTGCCAGCAGCTTGGGACTAGCGGGCTCCTACGAGCAGTACTTC.

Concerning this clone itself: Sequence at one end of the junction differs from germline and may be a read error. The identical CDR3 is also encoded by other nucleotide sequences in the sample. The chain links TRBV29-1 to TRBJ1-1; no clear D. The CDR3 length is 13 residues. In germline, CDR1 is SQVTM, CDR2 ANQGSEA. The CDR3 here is CSVEGILFTEAFF. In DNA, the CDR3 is TGCAGCGTTGAGGGCATTCTTTTCACTGAAGCCTTCTTT.

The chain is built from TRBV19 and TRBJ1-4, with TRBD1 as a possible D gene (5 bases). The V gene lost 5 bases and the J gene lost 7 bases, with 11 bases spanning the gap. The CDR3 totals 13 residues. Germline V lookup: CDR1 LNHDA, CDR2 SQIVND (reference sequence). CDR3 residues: CASSGSGVEKLFF. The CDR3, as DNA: TGTGCCAGTAGTGGCTCGGGGGTTGAAAAACTGTTTTTT.

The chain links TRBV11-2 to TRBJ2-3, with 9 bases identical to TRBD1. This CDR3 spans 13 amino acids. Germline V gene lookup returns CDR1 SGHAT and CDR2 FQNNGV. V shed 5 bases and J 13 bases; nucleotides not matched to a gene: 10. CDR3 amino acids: CASSQLRDREEYF. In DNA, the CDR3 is TGTGCCAGCAGCCAATTACGGGACAGGGAGGAGTATTTT.

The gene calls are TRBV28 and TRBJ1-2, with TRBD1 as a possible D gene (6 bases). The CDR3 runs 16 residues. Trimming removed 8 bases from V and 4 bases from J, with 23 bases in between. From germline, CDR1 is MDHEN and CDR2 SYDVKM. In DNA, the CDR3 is TGTGCCAGCTGGGGGGGGCAGGTCAGCTTACTCTATGGCTACACCTTC. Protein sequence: CASWGGQVSLLYGYTF.

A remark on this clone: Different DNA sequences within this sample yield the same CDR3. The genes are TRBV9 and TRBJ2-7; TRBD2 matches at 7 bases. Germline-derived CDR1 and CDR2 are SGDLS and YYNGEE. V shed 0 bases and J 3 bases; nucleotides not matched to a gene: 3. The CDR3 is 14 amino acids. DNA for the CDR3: TGTGCCAGCAGCGTAGGACTAGCCGGCTACGAGCAGTACTTC. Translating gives CASSVGLAGYEQYF.